This T cell receptor (beta chain) is drawn from a study of cytomegalovirus exposure and HLA in healthy donors. Deletions cut 5 bases from V and 1 base from J, with 11 bases between. CDR1 ENHRY and CDR2 SYGVKD come from the germline V gene. This CDR3 has 14 residues. The study ran its PCR with 60 Vbeta and 13 Jbeta primers. Original processing notes: Roughly 83 million unique TCR beta chains, roughly 11 million of them shared, were counted by a later analysis. The table came from immunoSEQ multiplex PCR; TCRdb's copy has only in-frame clones and leaves some out. From that table come the V and J calls and clone size; the DNA was used to work out D and trimming. Across about 200,000 clones, the top ten clones capture around 6% of the sample. Comments on this clone: Its specificity is not known.

Study results and caveats: There were some V segments, including TRBV6-2 and TRBV6-3, excluded as indistinguishable. At a 0.05 false discovery rate, a later analysis found some 18,000 TCR beta sequences to be associated with HLA alleles. In all likelihood, a cluster of highly shared sequence variants was a sequencing artifact.

The sequenced sample was PBMCs. This receptor was identified in a man younger than 40 in good health and CMV-seronegative. The chain joins TRBV10-3 to TRBJ1-1; a possible D gene is TRBD1 (6 bases). As DNA, the CDR3 is TGTGCCATCAGTTCCGGGACACAGAACACTGAAGCTTTCTTT. Its protein product is CAISSGTQNTEAFF.